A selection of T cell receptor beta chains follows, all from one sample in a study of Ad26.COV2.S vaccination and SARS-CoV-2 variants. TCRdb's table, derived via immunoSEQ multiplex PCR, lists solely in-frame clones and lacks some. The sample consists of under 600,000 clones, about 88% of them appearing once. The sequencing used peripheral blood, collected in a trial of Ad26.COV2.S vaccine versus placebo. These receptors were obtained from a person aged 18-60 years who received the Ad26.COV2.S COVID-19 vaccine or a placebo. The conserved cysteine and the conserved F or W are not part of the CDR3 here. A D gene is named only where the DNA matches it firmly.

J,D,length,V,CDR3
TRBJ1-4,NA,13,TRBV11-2,ASSLRAGALEKLF
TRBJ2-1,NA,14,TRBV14,ASSPTWGSTTIEQF
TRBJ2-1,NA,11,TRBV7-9,ASSLSGDGEQF
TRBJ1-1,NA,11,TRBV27,ASSPPGDTEAF
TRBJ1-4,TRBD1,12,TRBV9,ASSVDGTGGKLF
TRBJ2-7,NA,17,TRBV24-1,ATSGRSQEGGLSPYEQY
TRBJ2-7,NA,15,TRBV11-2,ASSLDRKGAYRVGQY
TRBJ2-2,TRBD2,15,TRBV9,ASSQASGAANTGELF
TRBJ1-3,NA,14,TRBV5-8,ASSSVLSFSGNTIY
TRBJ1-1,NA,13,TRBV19,ASSSSRAAETEAF
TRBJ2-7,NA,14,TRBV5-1,ASSLFSSPSSYEQY
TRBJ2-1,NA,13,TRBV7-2,ASSQGHGSYNEQF
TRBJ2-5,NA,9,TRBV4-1,ASSQEETQY
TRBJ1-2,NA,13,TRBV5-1,ASSLSGSLLNGYT
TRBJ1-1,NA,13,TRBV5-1,ASSLTGTQNTEAF
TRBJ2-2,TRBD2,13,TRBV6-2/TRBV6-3,ASSLLAGGTGELF
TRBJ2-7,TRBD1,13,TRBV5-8,ASSLPGTVVYEQY
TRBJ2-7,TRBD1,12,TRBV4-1,ASSAPGQYYEQY
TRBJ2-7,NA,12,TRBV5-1,ASSLATGLYEQY
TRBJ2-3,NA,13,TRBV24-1,ATSESGLITDTQY
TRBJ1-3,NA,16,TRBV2,ASSESDAGGDSGNTIY
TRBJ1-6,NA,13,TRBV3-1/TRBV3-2,ASSQEASSLGPLH
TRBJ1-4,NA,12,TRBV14,ASSQFVSGQGLF
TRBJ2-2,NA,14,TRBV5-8,ASIIPTGISTGELF
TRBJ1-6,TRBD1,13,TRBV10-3,AISRTGASNSPLH
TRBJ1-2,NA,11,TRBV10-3,AIRVDRNYGYT
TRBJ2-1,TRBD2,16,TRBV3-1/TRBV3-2,ASSQDPLAGGFYNEQF
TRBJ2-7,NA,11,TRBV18,ASSPGVSYEQY
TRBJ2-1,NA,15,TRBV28,ASSLSSLAGPYNEQF
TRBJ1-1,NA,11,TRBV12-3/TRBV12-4,ASSAGGRTEAF
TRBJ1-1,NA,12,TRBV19,ASRPGQTNTEAF
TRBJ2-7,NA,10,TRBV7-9,ASSLVGYEQY
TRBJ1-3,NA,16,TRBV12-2,ASRFRIRGALSGNTIY
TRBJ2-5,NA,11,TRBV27,ASMGWSQETQY
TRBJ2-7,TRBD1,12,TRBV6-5,ASRPWDSSYEQY
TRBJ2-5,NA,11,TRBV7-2,ASSFRVKETQY
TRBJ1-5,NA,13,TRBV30,AWSGAGFRNQPQH
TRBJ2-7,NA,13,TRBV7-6,ASSFLAGEIDEQY
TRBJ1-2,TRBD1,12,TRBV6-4,ASSAVGQGYGYT
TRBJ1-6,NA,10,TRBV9,ASSVEGSPLH
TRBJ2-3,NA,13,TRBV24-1,ATSDPAQGQNTQY
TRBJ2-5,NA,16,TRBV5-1,ASSVTGPGSLYQETQY
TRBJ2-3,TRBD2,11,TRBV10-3,AINRLAADTQY
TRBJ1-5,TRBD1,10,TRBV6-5,ASDRGGQPQH
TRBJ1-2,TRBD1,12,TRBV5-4,ASSRDRENYGYT
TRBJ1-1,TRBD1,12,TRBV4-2,ASSQSGTGVSAF
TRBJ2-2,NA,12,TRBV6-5,ASRTSGYTGELF
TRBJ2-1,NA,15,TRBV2,ASAKPQKSRSYNEQF
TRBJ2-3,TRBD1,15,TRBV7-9,ASSLLPGQGASDTQY
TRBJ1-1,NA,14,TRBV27,ASSLSLGAMNTEAF
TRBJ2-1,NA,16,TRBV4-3,ASSQDPGRGLEPNEQF
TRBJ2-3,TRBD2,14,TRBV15,ATSRQLAGGTDTQY
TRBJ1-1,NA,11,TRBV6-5,ASSSRVNTEAF
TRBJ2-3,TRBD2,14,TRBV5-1,ASSGRAGGRTDTQY
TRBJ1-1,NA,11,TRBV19,ASSIDRDTEAF